This T cell receptor (beta chain) was captured by sequencing in a study of cytomegalovirus exposure and HLA in healthy donors. 60 Vbeta and 13 Jbeta primers were used in PCR. Data came from immunoSEQ multiplex PCR; TCRdb stores just in-frame clones and leaves some out. The table records about 130,000 clones, 80% of them present only once. Germline loops: CDR1 SGHRS, CDR2 YFSETQ. This CDR3 contains 16 residues. V dropped 1 base and J dropped 8; count of bases not matched to a gene: 11. This chain connects TRBV5-1 to TRBJ1-1; 10 bases fit TRBD1. The sequenced sample consisted of PBMCs. The TCR comes from a man aged 25-40 years in good health. The CDR3 loop reads CASSLTTGGQSVEAFF. The CDR3, as DNA: TGCGCCAGCAGCTTGACGACAGGGGGCCAAAGCGTCGAAGCTTTCTTT. Full variable domain (remainder filled in from reference TRBV5-1 and TRBJ1-1): KAGVTQTPRYLIKTRGQQVTLSCSPISGHRSVSWYQQTPGQGLQFLFEYFSETQRNKGNFPGRFSGRQFSNSRSEMNVSTLELGDSALYLCASSLTTGGQSVEAFFGQGTRLTVV.